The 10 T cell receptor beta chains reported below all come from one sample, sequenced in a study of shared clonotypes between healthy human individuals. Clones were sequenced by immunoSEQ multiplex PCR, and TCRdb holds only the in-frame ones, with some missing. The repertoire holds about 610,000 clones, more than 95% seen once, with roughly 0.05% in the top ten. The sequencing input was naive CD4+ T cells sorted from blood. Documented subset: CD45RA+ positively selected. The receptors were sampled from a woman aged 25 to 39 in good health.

The CDR3 coding sequence is TGTGCCACCCACGGTTTCGGGACGCCGTCGACAGATACGCAGTATTTT. Translating gives CATHGFGTPSTDTQYF. The gene calls are TRBV6-6 and TRBJ2-3; D may be TRBD1 or TRBD2 (5 bases each). Trimming removed 10 bases at V and 3 bases at J, with 23 bases between. The germline CDR1 and CDR2 sequences are MNHNY and SVGAGI (reference sequence). The CDR3 has 16 residues.

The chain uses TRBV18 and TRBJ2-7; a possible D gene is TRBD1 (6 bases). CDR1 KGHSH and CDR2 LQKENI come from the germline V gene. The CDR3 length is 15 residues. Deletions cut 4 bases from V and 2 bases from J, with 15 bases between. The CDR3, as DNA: TGTGCCAGCTCACTCCGGACAGATCATGCCTACGAGCAGTACTTC. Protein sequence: CASSLRTDHAYEQYF. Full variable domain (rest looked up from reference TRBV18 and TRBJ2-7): NAGVMQNPRHLVRRRGQEARLRCSPMKGHSHVYWYRQLPEEGLKFMVYLQKENIIDESGMPKERFSAEFPKEGPSILRIQQVVRGDSAAYFCASSLRTDHAYEQYFGPGTRLTVT.

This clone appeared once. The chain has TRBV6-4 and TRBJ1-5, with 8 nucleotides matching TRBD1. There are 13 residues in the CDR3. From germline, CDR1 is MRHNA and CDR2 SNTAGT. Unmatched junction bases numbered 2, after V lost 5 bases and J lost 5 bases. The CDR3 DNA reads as TGTGCCAGCAGTCAACAGGGGGATCAGCCCCAGCATTTT. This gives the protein CASSQQGDQPQHF.

CDR3 residues: CASSERGFQPQHF. Here the CDR3 DNA reads TGTGCCAGCAGTGAACGGGGATTCCAGCCCCAGCATTTT. The rearrangement uses TRBV6-1 and TRBJ1-5; D is ambiguous. V shed 2 bases and J shed 7 bases, with 9 bases lying between them. This CDR3 is 13 amino acids long. Germline values: CDR1 MNHNS, CDR2 SASEGT.

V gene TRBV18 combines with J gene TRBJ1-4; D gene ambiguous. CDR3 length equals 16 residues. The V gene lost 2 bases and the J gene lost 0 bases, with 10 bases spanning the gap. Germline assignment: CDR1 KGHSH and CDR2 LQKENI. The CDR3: CASSPLTAATNEKLFF. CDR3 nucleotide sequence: TGTGCCAGCTCACCATTAACTGCCGCAACTAATGAAAAACTGTTTTTT.

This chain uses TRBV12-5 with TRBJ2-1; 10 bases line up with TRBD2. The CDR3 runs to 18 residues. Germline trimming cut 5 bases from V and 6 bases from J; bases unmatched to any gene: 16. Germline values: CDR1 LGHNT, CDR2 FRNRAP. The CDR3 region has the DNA TGTGCTAGTGGTCAGGGGATAAGGGAACTAGCGGGATTCAATGAGCAGTTCTTC. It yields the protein CASGQGIRELAGFNEQFF.

CDR3 coding DNA: TGCGCCAGCTCACCTACAGGGGGCTTGAGTAACGAAAAACTGTTTTTT. It codes for CASSPTGGLSNEKLFF. The V call is TRBV5-1, the J call TRBJ1-4, with TRBD1 identical over 9 bases. V shed 7 bases and J 8 bases; nucleotides not matched to a gene: 15. The CDR3 length is 16 residues. Germline lookup yields CDR1 SGHRS and CDR2 YFSETQ.

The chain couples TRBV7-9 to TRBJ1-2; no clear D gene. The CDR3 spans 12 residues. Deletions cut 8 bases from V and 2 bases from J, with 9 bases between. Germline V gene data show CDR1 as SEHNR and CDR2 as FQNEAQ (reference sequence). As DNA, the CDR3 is TGTGCCAGCGGAACATCGAACTATGGCTACACCTTC. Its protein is CASGTSNYGYTF.

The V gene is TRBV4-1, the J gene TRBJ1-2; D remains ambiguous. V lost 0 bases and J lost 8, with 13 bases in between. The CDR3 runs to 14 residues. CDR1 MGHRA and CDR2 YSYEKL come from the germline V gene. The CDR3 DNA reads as TGCGCCAGCAGCCAAGAGCCGGGGATTCTCGGCTACACCTTC. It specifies CASSQEPGILGYTF.

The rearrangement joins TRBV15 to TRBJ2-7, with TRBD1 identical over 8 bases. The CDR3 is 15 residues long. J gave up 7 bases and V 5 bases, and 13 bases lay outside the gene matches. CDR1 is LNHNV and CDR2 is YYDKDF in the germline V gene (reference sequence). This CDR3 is CATSGGQGAGEEQYF. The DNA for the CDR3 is TGTGCCACCAGCGGGGGGCAGGGGGCAGGAGAAGAGCAGTACTTC.